This TCR beta chain came from a study of Ad26.COV2.S vaccination and SARS-CoV-2 variants. The V and J ends lost 3 bases and 1 base respectively, with 9 bases between them. The length of the CDR3 is 15 residues. Germline V gene sequence: CDR1 LGHNA, CDR2 YNFKEQ. The sample's treatment: roughly 20 received Ad26.COV2.S at low or high dose, single or two shots; several received placebo; per-sample allocation not given. Collection of samples fell on day 63 after the first vaccine or placebo injection. Method: immunoSEQ multiplex PCR; TCRdb's copy keeps in-frame clones and lacks some. The sample includes about 480,000 clones, 87% of them seen just once.

The origin of this receptor is a person between 18 and 65 years old who received the Ad26.COV2.S COVID-19 vaccine or a placebo. The sample was peripheral blood, taken in a trial of Ad26.COV2.S vaccine versus placebo. V is TRBV4-2 and J is TRBJ2-2; D is perhaps TRBD2 (5 bases). The CDR3 here is CASSQLAVNTGELFF. The DNA for the CDR3 is TGTGCCAGCAGCCAGCTAGCTGTGAACACCGGGGAGCTGTTTTTT.